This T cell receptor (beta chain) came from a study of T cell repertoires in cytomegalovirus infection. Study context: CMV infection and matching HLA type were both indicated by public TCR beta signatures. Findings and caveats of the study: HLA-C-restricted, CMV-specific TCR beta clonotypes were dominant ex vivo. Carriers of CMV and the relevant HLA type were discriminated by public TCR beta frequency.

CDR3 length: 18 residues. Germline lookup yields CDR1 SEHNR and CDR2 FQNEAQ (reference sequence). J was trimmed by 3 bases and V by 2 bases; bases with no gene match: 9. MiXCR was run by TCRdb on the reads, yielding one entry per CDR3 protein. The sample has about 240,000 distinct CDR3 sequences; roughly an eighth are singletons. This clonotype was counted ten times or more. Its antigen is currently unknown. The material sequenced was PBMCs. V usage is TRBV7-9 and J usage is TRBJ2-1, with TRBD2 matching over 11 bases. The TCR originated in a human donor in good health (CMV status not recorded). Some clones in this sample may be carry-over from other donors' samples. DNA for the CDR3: TGTGCCAGCAGCTTACCTCCCCGACTAGCGGGAAACTACAATGAGCAGTTCTTC. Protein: CASSLPPRLAGNYNEQFF.